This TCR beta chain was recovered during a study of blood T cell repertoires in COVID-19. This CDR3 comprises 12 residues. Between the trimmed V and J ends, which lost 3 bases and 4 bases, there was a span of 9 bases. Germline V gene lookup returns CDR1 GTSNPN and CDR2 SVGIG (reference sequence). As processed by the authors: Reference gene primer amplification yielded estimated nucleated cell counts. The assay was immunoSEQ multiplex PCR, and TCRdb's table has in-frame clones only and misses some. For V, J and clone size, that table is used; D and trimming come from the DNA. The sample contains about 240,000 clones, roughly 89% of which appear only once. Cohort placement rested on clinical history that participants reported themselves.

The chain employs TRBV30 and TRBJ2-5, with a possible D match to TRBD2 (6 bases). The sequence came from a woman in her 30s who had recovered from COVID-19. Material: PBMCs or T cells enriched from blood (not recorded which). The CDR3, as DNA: TGTGCCTGGAGGGACGGGAGAGAGACCCAGTACTTC. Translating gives CAWRDGRETQYF.